The 12 T cell receptor beta chains reported below all come from one sample, sequenced in a study of breast tumors, draining lymph nodes, adjacent tissues. Axillary draining lymph nodes of breast cancer patients supplied the node samples. TCRdb re-called the multiplex PCR reads through MiXCR, storing one row per CDR3 protein. Counted here are about 89,000 distinct CDR3 sequences, over 25% occurring once; the ten biggest clones make up 8.1%. The sample comprised axillary lymph node tissue. Receptors were obtained from a female donor with breast cancer. Some clones in this sample may be carry-over from other donors' samples.

This clonotype has at least ten counts. The V call is TRBV18, the J call TRBJ1-2; possible D gene TRBD1, 6 bases. V lost 6 bases, J lost 2 bases, and 7 bases lay in between. The CDR3 is 12 amino acids. Looked up from germline, CDR1 is KGHSH and CDR2 is LQKENI. The chain's CDR3 is CASSTGNYGYTF. The CDR3 coding sequence is TGTGCCAGCTCCACAGGGAACTATGGCTACACCTTC.

Of note for this clonotype: One base away lies a much larger clone, so this may be a sequencing read error. This chain joins TRBV7-6 and TRBJ1-3; the D is unclear. The CDR3 runs 18 residues. CDR1 is SGHVS, CDR2 FNYEAQ, per germline. The CDR3 region has the DNA TGTGCCAGCAGCTTAGGCATGTGGGGAACAACCTCTGGAAGCACCATATATTTT. Encoded protein: CASSLGMWGTTSGSTIYF.

This clonotype was counted only a few times. J is TRBJ1-1 and V is TRBV7-3; a weak D match, TRBD1 (6 bases). This CDR3 spans 13 amino acids. V shed 3 bases and J shed 5 bases, with 10 bases lying between them. The germline V gene encodes CDR1 SGHTA and CDR2 FQGTGA. The CDR3 nucleotides are TGTGCCAGCAGCTTTAACAGGGATACTGAAGCTTTCTTT. Its protein product is CASSFNRDTEAFF.

This clonotype was counted many times. The rearrangement joins TRBV27 to TRBJ2-7; 8 bases line up with TRBD1. Trimming cost V 6 bases and J 7 bases; bases outside gene matches: 8. The CDR3 runs 13 residues. Per germline, CDR1 MNHEY and CDR2 SMNVEV (reference sequence). CDR3 protein: CASRGQGVGEQYF. CDR3 DNA: TGTGCCAGCAGAGGACAGGGAGTGGGGGAGCAGTACTTC.

This clonotype was found many times. The chain recombines TRBV28 with TRBJ1-5; unclear D gene. The V gene lost 4 bases and the J gene lost 4 bases, with 5 bases spanning the gap. CDR1 is MDHEN and CDR2 is SYDVKM in the germline V gene. The CDR3 is made up of 12 amino acids. This CDR3 reads CASSSVNQPQHF. In DNA form, the CDR3 reads TGTGCCAGCAGTTCGGTAAATCAGCCCCAGCATTTT.

As to this clonotype: This could be a read error, since a much larger clone is one nucleotide away. V gene TRBV27 combines with J gene TRBJ1-5; D might be TRBD1 (5 bases). The CDR3 loop spans 13 amino acids. Germline V lookup: CDR1 MNHEY, CDR2 SMNVEV (reference sequence). CDR3 sequence reads: CTSSRGVDQPQHF. CDR3 DNA sequence: TGTACCAGCAGTAGGGGAGTTGATCAGCCCCAGCATTTT.

This clonotype has only one observation. One end of the junction fails to match germline, which may point to a read error. The V and J genes are TRBV10-2 and TRBJ2-1; either TRBD1 or TRBD2 may supply D (5 bases each). CDR1 and CDR2 (germline): WSHSY, SAAADI. This CDR3 region has 16 residues. CDR3 coding DNA: TGCGCCAGCAGTGTTGAGGGGATACTGTATTACGATGAACAGTTCTTC. It translates to CASSVEGILYYDEQFF.

Ten or more counts support this clonotype. The chain links TRBV5-1 to TRBJ1-2, with TRBD1 identical over 10 bases. The CDR3 consists of 15 residues. The germline gives CDR1 SGHRS, CDR2 YFSETQ. Losses at the gene ends were 4 bases for V and 0 bases for J; bases not matched to a gene: 3. This CDR3 reads CASSMTGGTNYGYTF. The CDR3 DNA reads TGCGCCAGCAGCATGACAGGGGGCACTAACTATGGCTACACCTTC.

The chain joins TRBV7-9 to TRBJ2-1, with 9 bases aligning to TRBD2. This CDR3 is 15 amino acids long. Trimming took 3 bases from V and 8 from J; bases not matched to a gene: 8. The germline CDR1 and CDR2 sequences are SEHNR and FQNEAQ (reference sequence). The DNA for the CDR3 is TGTGCCAGCAGCTTCGGGGCGGGAGGGCGGGATGAGCAGTTCTTC. It translates to CASSFGAGGRDEQFF.

In this sample, this clonotype turned up many times. The J gene is TRBJ2-7, the V gene TRBV4-1; D assignment may be TRBD1 or TRBD2 (5 bases each). The V gene's germline CDR1 is MGHRA and CDR2 YSYEKL. V was clipped by 3 bases and J by 6 bases, with 12 bases between them. CDR3 size: 13 residues. The CDR3 coding sequence is TGCGCCAGCAGCCACGCCAGGGAGCGCGAGCAGTACTTC. It is translated as CASSHAREREQYF.

This clonotype came up many times. The genes are TRBV6-1 and TRBJ2-3; 9 bases match TRBD1. Germline loops: CDR1 MNHNS, CDR2 SASEGT. The CDR3 has 15 residues. With V trimmed by 10 bases and J by 3 bases, 11 bases remained unmatched. CDR3 in amino acids: CATSRGDRDTDTQYF. CDR3 nucleotide sequence: TGTGCCACATCAAGGGGGGACAGGGATACAGATACGCAGTATTTT.

This clonotype was counted between two and nine times. A single base separates this from a much larger clone, so it may be a read error. The V gene is TRBV11-3, the J gene TRBJ2-7; D possibly corresponds to TRBD2 (6 bases). The CDR3 extends over 15 amino acids. Germline CDR1 SGHNT, CDR2 YENEEA. V lost 0 bases to trimming and J lost 4 bases, with 13 bases between them. In DNA, the CDR3 is TGTGCCAGCAGCTTAGACGGCGGGGCTGGGTACGAGCAGTACTTC. This gives the protein CASSLDGGAGYEQYF.